This TCR beta chain was captured in a study of blood T cell repertoires in COVID-19. This table comes from immunoSEQ multiplex PCR, and its TCRdb copy is limited to in-frame clones, with some not included. The table has about 270,000 clones, 83% seen once; the top ten hold approximately 9%. With V trimmed by 4 bases and J by 0 bases, 5 bases remained unmatched. The germline CDR1 and CDR2 sequences are SGHDT and YYEEEE. The CDR3 is made up of 15 amino acids. The sample consisted of peripheral blood. The genes are TRBV5-6 and TRBJ2-3, with TRBD2 matching 7 bases. The receptor was derived from a woman aged 50 to 60 who had recovered from COVID-19. CDR3 in DNA: TGTGCCAGCAGCCTCAGCGGGACTAGCACAGATACGCAGTATTTT. It encodes CASSLSGTSTDTQYF.